The clone carrying this T cell receptor (beta chain) has just a few counts. The antigen remains undetermined. This sample was included in a study of beta chain features in type 1 diabetes. The study's findings and limits: Any HLA type influence on TCRB rearrangement was left unresolved here. The VDJ junctions of type 1 diabetes patients carried fewer insertions and more deletions.

The authors obtained over 95% purity in all sorted populations. The CDR3 is 17 residues long. V lost 4 bases, J lost 8 bases, and 13 bases stayed unmatched. From germline, CDR1 is KGHSH and CDR2 LQKENI. cDNA synthesis used the whole RNA isolate, giving expressed TCRB sequences. Read counts averaged approximately 3.6 million for samples of naive, central memory and regulatory T cells. Method: immunoSEQ multiplex PCR; TCRdb's copy keeps in-frame clones and lacks some. Seen here are 860,000 or so clones, 17% observed once, and the top ten hold 0.02% to 0.025%. The chain is built from TRBV18 and TRBJ2-1; 11 bases fit TRBD2. The sequenced sample was naive CD4+ T cells from blood. The source is a woman aged 18-35 years in good health. CDR3 amino acids: CASSLNTGTSGRYEQFF. The CDR3 bases are TGTGCCAGCTCACTTAACACCGGGACTAGCGGCAGATATGAGCAGTTCTTC.